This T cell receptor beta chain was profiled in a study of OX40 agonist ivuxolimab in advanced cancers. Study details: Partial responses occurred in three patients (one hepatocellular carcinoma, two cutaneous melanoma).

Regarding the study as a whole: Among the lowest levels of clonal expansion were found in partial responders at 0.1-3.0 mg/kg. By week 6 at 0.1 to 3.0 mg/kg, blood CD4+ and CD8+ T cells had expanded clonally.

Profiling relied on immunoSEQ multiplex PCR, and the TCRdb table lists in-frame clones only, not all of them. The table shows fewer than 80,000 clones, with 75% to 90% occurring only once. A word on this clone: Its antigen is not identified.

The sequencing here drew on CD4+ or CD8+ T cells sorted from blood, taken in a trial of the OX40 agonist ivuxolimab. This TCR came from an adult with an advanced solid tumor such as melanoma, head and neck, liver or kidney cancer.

The CDR3 DNA reads TGCGCCAGCAGCAGGGGACAGTTGACCTCCTACGAGCAGTACTTC. Translating it yields CASSRGQLTSYEQYF. The V gene is TRBV5-1, the J gene TRBJ2-7; 7 bases map to TRBD1. Germline CDR1 is SGHRS and CDR2 is YFSETQ. The V segment lost 4 bases and the J segment 0 bases; nucleotides outside the gene matches: 7. CDR3 length equals 15 residues.